This T cell receptor beta chain was captured in a study of cytomegalovirus exposure and HLA in healthy donors. Study-level points and caveats: Previously analyzed data showed that most TCR beta V segments were productive at a frequency of about 87% or about 30%. It was only CMV serostatus that was available as immune exposure information. The classifier, whose performance was assessed in both the original and validation cohorts, reportedly diagnosed cytomegalovirus status with high specificity and sensitivity.

Losses at the gene ends were 5 bases for V and 4 bases for J; bases not matched to a gene: 1. CDR3 length equals 13 residues. Germline V gene sequence: CDR1 MNHEY, CDR2 SMNVEV (reference sequence). Everyone who donated was a healthy bone marrow donor. PCR was performed using 60 Vbeta and 13 Jbeta primers. TCRdb's table, derived via immunoSEQ multiplex PCR, lists solely in-frame clones and lacks some. The sample includes under 250,000 clones, about three quarters seen only once; the top ten take roughly 1.9%. About this clone itself: Its antigen remains unidentified.

Sample: PBMCs. The TCR originated in a male donor in good health and CMV-seronegative. V and J are TRBV27 and TRBJ1-5; 8 bases agree with TRBD1. The CDR3 is CASSDRGNQPQHF. DNA for the CDR3: TGTGCCAGCAGTGACAGGGGAAATCAGCCCCAGCATTTT.